The present T cell receptor (beta chain) was sequenced within a study of T-cell reconstitution after alpha-beta-depleted transplantation in children. Study-wide results and caveats: Some patients' high day-60 TCRbeta diversity was traced to surviving recipient T cells and thymic progenitors. Counts and diversity of T cells one year after transplant came mostly from newly produced T cells. The study reportedly traced alpha-beta T cells about two months after transplant to several hundred expanded graft clones.

This clonotype was picked up a small number of times. What it binds is not known. The authors prepared the TCRbeta library with unique molecular identifiers. Using its own MiXCR run on the PCR reads, TCRdb lists one record per CDR3 protein. The sample yields hundreds of thousands of distinct CDR3 sequences, about 16% seen once. The germline V gene encodes CDR1 ENHRY and CDR2 SYGVKD. Trimming pared 6 bases from V and 2 bases from J, leaving 16 bases between. The CDR3 has 15 amino acids. The specimen was PBMCs, mostly from graft donor cells, collected 360 days after TCRalphabeta/CD19-depleted stem cell transplant. J is TRBJ1-1 and V is TRBV10-3, with D possibly being TRBD1 (5 bases). This receptor was identified in a male patient between 2 and 10 years old who had a stem cell transplant for acute lymphoblastic leukemia, so the T cells may come from the graft donor. CDR3 protein: CAIRGGRELNTEAFF. The CDR3 DNA reads TGTGCCATCAGGGGGGGACGAGAACTAAACACTGAAGCTTTCTTT.